This T cell receptor (beta chain) was sequenced during a study of shared clonotypes between healthy human individuals. With V trimmed by 5 bases and J by 1 base, 11 bases remained unmatched. In germline, CDR1 is LNHDA, CDR2 SQIVND (reference sequence). This CDR3 has 16 residues. This table comes from immunoSEQ multiplex PCR, and its TCRdb copy is limited to in-frame clones, with some not included. This sample has around 1.1 million clones; 60% to 80% occur once, and the top ten carry approximately 0.9%. This TCR was recovered from a man aged 18 to 30 in good health. Some clones in this sample may be carry-over from other donors' samples. Sequences were obtained from memory CD4+ T cells from PBMCs. The subset was: CD45RA-negative fraction. The chain combines TRBV19 with TRBJ2-7; 7 bases fit TRBD1. The CDR3 nucleotides read TGTGCCAGTAGTTTCCACGACAGGGTCGGATCCTACGAGCAGTACTTC. Translation: CASSFHDRVGSYEQYF.